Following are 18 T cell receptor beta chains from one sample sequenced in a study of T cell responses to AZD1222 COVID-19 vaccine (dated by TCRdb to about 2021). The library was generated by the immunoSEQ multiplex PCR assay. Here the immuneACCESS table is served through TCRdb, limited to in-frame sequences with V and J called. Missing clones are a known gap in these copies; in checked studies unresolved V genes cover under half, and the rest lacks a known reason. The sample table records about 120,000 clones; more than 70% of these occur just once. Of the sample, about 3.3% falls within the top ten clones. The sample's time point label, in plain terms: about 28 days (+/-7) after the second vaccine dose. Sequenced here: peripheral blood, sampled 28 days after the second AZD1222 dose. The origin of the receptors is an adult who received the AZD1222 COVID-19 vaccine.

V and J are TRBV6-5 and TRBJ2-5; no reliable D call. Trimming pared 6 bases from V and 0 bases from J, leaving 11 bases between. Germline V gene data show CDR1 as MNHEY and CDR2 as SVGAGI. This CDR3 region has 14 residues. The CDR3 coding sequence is TGTGCCAGCAGCAGGACCGGTTACCAAGAGACCCAGTACTTC. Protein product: CASSRTGYQETQYF.

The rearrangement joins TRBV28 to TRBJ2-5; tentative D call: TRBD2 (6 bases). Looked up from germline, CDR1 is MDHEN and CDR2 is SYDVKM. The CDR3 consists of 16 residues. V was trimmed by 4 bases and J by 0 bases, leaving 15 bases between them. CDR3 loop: CASSYPTLAYQETQYF. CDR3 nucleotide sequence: TGTGCCAGCAGTTACCCCACGCTAGCGTACCAAGAGACCCAGTACTTC. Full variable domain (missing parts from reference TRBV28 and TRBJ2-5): DVKVTQSSRYLVKRTGEKVFLECVQDMDHENMFWYRQDPGLGLRLIYFSYDVKMKEKGDIPEGYSVSREKKERFSLILESASTNQTSMYLCASSYPTLAYQETQYFGPGTRLLVL.

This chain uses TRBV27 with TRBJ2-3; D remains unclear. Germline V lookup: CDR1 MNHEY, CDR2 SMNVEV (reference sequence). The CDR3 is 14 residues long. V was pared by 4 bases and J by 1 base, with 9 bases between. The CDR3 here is CASSSPQRTDTQYF. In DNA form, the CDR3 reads TGTGCCAGCAGTTCCCCCCAGCGCACAGATACGCAGTATTTT.

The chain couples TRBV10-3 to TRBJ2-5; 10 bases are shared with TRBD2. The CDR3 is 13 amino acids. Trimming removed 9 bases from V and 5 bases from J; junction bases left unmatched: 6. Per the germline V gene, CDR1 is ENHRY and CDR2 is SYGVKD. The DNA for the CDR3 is TGTGCCATAGCTAGCGGGAGTGGGGAGACCCAGTACTTC. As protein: CAIASGSGETQYF.

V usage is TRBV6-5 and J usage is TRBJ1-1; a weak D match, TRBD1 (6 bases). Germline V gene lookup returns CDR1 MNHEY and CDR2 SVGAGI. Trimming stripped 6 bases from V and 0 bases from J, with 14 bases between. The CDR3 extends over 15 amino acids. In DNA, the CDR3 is TGTGCCAGCAGACGGCCCGGACAGATGAACACTGAAGCTTTCTTT. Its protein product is CASRRPGQMNTEAFF.

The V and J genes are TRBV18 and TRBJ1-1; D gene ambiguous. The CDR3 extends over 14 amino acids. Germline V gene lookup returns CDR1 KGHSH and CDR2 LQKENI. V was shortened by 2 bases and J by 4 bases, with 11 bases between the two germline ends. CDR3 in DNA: TGTGCCAGCTCACCATGGGAGGGAGTCACTGAAGCTTTCTTT. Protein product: CASSPWEGVTEAFF.

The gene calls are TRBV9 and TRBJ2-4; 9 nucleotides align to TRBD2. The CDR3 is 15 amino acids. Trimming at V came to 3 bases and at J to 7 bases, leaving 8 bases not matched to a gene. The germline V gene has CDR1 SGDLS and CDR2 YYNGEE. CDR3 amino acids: CASSAPGLASNIQYF. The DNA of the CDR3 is TGTGCCAGCAGCGCACCGGGACTAGCTAGTAACATTCAGTACTTC.

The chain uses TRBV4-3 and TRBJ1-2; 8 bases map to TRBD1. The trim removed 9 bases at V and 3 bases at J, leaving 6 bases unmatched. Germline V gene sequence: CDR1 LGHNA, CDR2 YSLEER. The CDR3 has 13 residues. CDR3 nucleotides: TGCGCCAGGTTCAGGGGGCTTGACTATGGCTACACCTTC. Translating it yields CARFRGLDYGYTF.

The CDR3 sequence: CASSPRTGGDQPQHF. The CDR3 coding sequence is TGTGCCAGCTCACCCCGGACAGGGGGTGATCAGCCCCAGCATTTT. The chain joins TRBV18 to TRBJ1-5; 10 positions agree with TRBD1. The ends lost 3 bases at V and 5 bases at J; junction bases unmatched: 4. This CDR3 is built from 15 residues. Germline CDR1 reads KGHSH; CDR2 reads LQKENI.

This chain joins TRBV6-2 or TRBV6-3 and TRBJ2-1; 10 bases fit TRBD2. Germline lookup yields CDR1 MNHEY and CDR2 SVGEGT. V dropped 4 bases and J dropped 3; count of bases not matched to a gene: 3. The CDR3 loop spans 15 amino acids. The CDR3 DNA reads TGTGCCAGCAGTTTAGGACTAGCGGTCTACAATGAGCAGTTCTTC. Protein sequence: CASSLGLAVYNEQFF.

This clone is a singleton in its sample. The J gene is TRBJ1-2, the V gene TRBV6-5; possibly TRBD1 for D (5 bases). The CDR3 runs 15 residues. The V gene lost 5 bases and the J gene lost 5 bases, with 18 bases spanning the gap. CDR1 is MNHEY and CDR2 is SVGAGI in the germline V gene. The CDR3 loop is CASSPPPGTPYGYTF. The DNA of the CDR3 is TGTGCCAGCAGTCCACCCCCCGGGACTCCTTATGGCTACACCTTC.

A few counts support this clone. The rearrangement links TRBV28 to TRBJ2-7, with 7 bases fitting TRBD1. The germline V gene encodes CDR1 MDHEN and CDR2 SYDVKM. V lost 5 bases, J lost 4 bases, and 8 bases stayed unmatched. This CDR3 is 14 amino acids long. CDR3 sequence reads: CASSPDRESYEQYF. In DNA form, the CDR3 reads TGTGCCAGCAGTCCCGACAGGGAATCATACGAGCAGTACTTC. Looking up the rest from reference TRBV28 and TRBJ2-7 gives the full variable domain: DVKVTQSSRYLVKRTGEKVFLECVQDMDHENMFWYRQDPGLGLRLIYFSYDVKMKEKGDIPEGYSVSREKKERFSLILESASTNQTSMYLCASSPDRESYEQYFGPGTRLTVT.

CDR3 region: CASSFHRVVPYEQYF. The CDR3 DNA reads as TGTGCCAGCAGCTTCCACAGGGTTGTCCCCTACGAGCAGTACTTC. The rearrangement uses TRBV7-8 and TRBJ2-7; a weak D match, TRBD1 (6 bases). CDR3 size: 15 residues. V was pared by 3 bases and J by 2 bases, with 14 bases between. CDR1 is SGHVS, CDR2 FQNEAQ, per germline. Full variable domain (remainder filled in from reference TRBV7-8 and TRBJ2-7): GAGVSQSPRYKVAKRGQDVALRCDPISGHVSLFWYQQALGQGPEFLTYFQNEAQLDKSGLPSDRFFAERPEGSVSTLKIQRTQQEDSAVYLCASSFHRVVPYEQYFGPGTRLTVT.

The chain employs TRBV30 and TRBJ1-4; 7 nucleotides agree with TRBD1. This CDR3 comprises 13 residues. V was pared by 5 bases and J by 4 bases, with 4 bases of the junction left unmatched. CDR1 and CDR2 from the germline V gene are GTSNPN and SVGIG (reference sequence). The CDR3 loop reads CAWSAGGNEKLFF. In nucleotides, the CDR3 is TGTGCCTGGTCAGCAGGGGGTAATGAAAAACTGTTTTTT.

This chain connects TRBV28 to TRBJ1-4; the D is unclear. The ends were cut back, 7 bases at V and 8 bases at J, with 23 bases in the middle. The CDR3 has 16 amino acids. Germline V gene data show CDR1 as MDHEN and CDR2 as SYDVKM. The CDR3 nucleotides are TGTGCCAGCATTTCGACAAGGAGCGGGAGGTACGAAAAACTGTTTTTT. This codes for CASISTRSGRYEKLFF.

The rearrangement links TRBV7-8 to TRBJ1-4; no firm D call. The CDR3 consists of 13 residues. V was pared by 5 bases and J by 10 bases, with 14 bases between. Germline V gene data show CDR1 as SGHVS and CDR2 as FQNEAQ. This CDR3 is CASSHRAGLKLFF. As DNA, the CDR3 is TGTGCCAGCAGCCACCGGGCCGGACTAAAACTGTTTTTT.

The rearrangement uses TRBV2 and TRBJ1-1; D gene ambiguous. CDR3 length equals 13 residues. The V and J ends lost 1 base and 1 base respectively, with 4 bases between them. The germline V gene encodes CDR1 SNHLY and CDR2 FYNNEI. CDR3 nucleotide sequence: TGTGCCAGCAGTGAAGATAGGAACACTGAAGCTTTCTTT. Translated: CASSEDRNTEAFF.

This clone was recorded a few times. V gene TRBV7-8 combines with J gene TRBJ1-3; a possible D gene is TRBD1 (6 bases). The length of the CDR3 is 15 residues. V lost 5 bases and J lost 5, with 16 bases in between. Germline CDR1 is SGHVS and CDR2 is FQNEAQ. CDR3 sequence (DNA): TGTGCCAGCAGCGCAGTAAACAGGGTCCGAAACACCATATATTTT. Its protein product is CASSAVNRVRNTIYF.